This T cell receptor beta chain originates from a study of post-analysis software for immune sequencing data. Study-wide background: Progressive-relapsing, secondary progressive and relapsing-remitting multiple sclerosis were among the disease courses included.

Deletions cut 0 bases from V and 6 bases from J, with 9 bases between. Germline values: CDR1 MNHEY, CDR2 SMNVEV (reference sequence). This CDR3 is 13 amino acids long. Study results and limitations: Normalized Chao1 diversity in multiple sclerosis patients fell significantly below that of controls. With TRBV5-6, TRBV5-1 and TRBV20-1 included, about five TRBV segments were more frequent in patients than in controls. When the samples were clustered directly with F measure, those that had been prepared in the same batch showed strong co-clustering.

In regard to this clonotype: No antigen is known for it.

TCR beta cDNA libraries had unique molecular identifiers. With roughly 0.85 to 11 million T cells as the source, 500,000 to 650,000 cDNA molecules resulted. Each CDR3 protein gets one entry after TCRdb re-called the PCR reads with MiXCR. The sample contains hundreds of thousands of distinct CDR3 sequences, about 53% of which appear only once. Sequences were obtained from blood. The chain carries TRBV27 and TRBJ2-7; tentatively, D is TRBD1 (6 bases). This TCR derives from a girl aged 10 to 17 with multiple sclerosis. CDR3 in amino acids: CASSLSEGGEQYF. The CDR3 DNA sequence: TGTGCCAGCAGTTTATCGGAAGGGGGCGAGCAGTACTTC.